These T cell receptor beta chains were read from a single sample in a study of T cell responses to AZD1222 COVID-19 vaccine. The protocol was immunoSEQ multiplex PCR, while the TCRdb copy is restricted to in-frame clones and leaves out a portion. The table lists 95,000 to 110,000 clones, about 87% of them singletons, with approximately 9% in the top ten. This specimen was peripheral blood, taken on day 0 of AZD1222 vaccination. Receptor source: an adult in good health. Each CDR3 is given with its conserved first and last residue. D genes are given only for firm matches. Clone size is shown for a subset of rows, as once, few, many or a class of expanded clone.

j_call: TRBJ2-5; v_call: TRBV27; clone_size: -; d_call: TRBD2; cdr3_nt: TGTGCCAGCAGTACATTTAGCGGGCCCCAAGAGACCCAGTACTTC; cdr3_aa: CASSTFSGPQETQYF
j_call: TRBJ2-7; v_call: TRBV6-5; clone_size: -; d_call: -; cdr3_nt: TGTGCCAGCAGTCCCCGGGACGGTTCCTACGAGCAGTACTTC; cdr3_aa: CASSPRDGSYEQYF
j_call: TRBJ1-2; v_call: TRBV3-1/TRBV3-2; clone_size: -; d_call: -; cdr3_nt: TGTGCCAGCAGCCAACTAGATAACTATGGCTACACCTTC; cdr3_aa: CASSQLDNYGYTF
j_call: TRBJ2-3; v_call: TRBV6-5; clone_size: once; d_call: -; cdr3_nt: TGTGCCAGCAGACAACAGGGACGTAGCACAGATACGCAGTATTTT; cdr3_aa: CASRQQGRSTDTQYF
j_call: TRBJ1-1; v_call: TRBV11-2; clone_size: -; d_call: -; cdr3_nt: TGTGCCAGCAGCTTAGAACCGGGACGGACGAACACTGAAGCTTTCTTT; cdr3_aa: CASSLEPGRTNTEAFF
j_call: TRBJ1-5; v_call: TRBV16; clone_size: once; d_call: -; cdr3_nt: TGTGCCAGCAGCCAAGGGGAGTCCTATAGCAATCAGCCCCAGCATTTT; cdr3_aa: CASSQGESYSNQPQHF
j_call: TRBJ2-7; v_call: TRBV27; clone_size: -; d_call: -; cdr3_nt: TGTGCCAGCAGTTTGACCGTCCTTCCCGTTTACGAGCAGTACTTC; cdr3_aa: CASSLTVLPVYEQYF
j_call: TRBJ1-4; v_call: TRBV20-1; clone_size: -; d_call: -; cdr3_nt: TGCAGTGCTAGTCCCAGGGGCGAAAAACTGTTTTTT; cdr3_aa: CSASPRGEKLFF
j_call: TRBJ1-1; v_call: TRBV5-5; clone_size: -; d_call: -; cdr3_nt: TGTGCCAGCAGCTTGTCGGCTTCTATGAACACTGAAGCTTTCTTT; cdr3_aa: CASSLSASMNTEAFF
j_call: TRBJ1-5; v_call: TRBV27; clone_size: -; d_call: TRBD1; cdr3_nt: TGTGCCAGCAGTTTGGGGACAGGGGGAAATACGTTCGGGAATCAGCCCCAGCATTTT; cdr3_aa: CASSLGTGGNTFGNQPQHF
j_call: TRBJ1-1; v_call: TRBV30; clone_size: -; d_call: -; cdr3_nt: TGTGCCTGGAGTAGGGAGATACAGAACACTGAAGCTTTCTTT; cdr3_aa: CAWSREIQNTEAFF
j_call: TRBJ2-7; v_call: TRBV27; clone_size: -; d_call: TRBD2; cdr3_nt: TGTGCCAGCGGCGCCTTTACTAGCGGGAGGATGGCCTACGAGCAGTACTTC; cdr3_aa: CASGAFTSGRMAYEQYF
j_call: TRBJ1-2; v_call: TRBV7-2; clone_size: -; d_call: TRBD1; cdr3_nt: TGTGCCAGCAGCTTAGTGCGGACAGGGGGGTATGGCTACACCTTC; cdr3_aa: CASSLVRTGGYGYTF
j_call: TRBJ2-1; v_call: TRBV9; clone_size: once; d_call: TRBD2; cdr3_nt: TGTGCCAGCAGCGTGACTAGCGGAGTTAATGAGCAGTTCTTC; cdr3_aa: CASSVTSGVNEQFF
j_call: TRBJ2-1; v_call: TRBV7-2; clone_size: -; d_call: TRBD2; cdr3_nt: TGTGCCAGCAGCCCCCGGTCTAGCGGCCACAATGAGCAGTTCTTC; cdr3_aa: CASSPRSSGHNEQFF
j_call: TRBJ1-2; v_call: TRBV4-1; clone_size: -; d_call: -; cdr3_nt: TGCGCCAGCAGCCAAGATGGGTATAAGTCCTTC; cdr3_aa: CASSQDGYKSF
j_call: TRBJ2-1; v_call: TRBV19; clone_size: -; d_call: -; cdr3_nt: TGTGCCAGTAGCCCACGGGGGTGGAGCTCCTACAATGAGCAGTTCTTC; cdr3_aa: CASSPRGWSSYNEQFF
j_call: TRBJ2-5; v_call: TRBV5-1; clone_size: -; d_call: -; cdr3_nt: TGCGCCAGCAGCGGCGGAGGGACCCAGTACTTC; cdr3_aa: CASSGGGTQYF
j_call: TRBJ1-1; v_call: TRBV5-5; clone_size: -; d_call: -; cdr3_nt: TGTGCCAGCAGCTCGACTCAGAGGTTGGTAGCGGCCGAAGCTTTCTTT; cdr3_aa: CASSSTQRLVAAEAFF
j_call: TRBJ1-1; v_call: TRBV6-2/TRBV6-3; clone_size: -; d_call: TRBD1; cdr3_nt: TGTGCCAGCAGTCTCTACAGGGGATTGAACACTGAAGCTTTCTTT; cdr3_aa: CASSLYRGLNTEAFF
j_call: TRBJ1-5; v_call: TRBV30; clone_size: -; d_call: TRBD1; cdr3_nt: TGTGCCTGGAGGGAACAGGGGGTGGCGCAGCCCCAGCATTTT; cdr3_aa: CAWREQGVAQPQHF
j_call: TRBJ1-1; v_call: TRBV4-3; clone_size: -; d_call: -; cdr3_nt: TGCGCCAGCAGCCAAGGCGACGGCTTGAACACTGAAGCTTTCTTT; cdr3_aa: CASSQGDGLNTEAFF
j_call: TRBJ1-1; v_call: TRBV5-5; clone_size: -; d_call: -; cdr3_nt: TGTGCCAGCAGCTTGGCCGCAGGGGAGGTGGCTGAAGCTTTCTTT; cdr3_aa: CASSLAAGEVAEAFF
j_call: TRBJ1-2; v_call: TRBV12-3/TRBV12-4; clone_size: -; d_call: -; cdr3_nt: TGTGCCAGCAGGTGGGGTCCACGTAATGGCTACACCTTC; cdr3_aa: CASRWGPRNGYTF
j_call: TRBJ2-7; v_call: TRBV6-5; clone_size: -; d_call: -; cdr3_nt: TGTGCCAGCAGTTCCGGGCCCCGATTGACCTACGAGCAGTACTTC; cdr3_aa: CASSSGPRLTYEQYF